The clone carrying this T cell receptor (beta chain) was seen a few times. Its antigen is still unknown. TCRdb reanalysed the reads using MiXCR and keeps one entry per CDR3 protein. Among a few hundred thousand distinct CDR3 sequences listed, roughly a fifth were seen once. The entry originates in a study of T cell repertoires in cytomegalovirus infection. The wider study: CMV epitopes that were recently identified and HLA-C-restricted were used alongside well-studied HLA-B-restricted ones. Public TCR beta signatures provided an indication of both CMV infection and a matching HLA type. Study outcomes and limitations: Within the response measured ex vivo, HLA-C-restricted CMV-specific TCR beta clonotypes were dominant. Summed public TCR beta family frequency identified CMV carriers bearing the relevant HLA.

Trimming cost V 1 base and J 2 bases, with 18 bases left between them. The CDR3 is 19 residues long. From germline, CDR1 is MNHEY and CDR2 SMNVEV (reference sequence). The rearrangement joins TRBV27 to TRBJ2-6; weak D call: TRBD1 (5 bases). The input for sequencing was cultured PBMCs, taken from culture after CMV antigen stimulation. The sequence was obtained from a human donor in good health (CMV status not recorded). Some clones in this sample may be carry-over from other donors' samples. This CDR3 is CASSLFEGAVSPGANVLTF. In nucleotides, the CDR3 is TGTGCCAGCAGTTTATTTGAAGGGGCGGTCTCACCTGGGGCCAACGTCCTGACTTTC.